The source of this T cell receptor beta chain is a study of cytotoxic CD8 clonotypes in ibrutinib-treated CLL. Study as a whole: The authors obtained response samples at a median of approximately 11 months of treatment, range 6 to 36. Broader study findings: Public clonotypes, found uncommonly, either contracted or stayed stable on treatment. The study found baseline clonality above age-matched healthy donors, tracking circulating CD8+ T-cell counts.

The protocol was immunoSEQ multiplex PCR, while the TCRdb copy is restricted to in-frame clones and leaves out a portion. The sample comprises approximately 45,000 clones, over 50% of which are singletons, and 20% to 25% rests with the top ten. A word on this clone: The antigen is not known.

The V gene's germline CDR1 is LNHDA and CDR2 SQIVND (reference sequence). The CDR3 has 15 amino acids. V lost 3 bases and J lost 0, with 9 bases in between. The origin of this receptor is a human donor with chronic lymphocytic leukemia. The input for sequencing was PBMCs, taken after 24 months of ibrutinib treatment. The rearrangement links TRBV19 to TRBJ2-4, with no clear D. The CDR3 region is CASSIPALAKNIQYF. Here the CDR3 DNA reads TGTGCCAGTAGTATTCCTGCTCTAGCCAAAAACATTCAGTACTTC. The full variable domain, rest sourced from reference TRBV19 and TRBJ2-4, is DGGITQSPKYLFRKEGQNVTLSCEQNLNHDAMYWYRQDPGQGLRLIYYSQIVNDFQKGDIAEGYSVSREKKESFPLTVTSAQKNPTAFYLCASSIPALAKNIQYFGAGTRLSVL.